This TCR beta chain was obtained from a study of siplizumab effects on memory and regulatory T cells. Whole-study findings and limits: It was not possible to assign a naive or memory phenotype to roughly 80-96% of proliferating CD4+ or CD8+ clones. The diversity of naive T cells seemed greater than that of memory cells, and their alloresponse contribution seemed major. Versus around 25% in controls, the mappable alloreactive CD4+ clones averaged about 70% Treg-derived with siplizumab.

Germline values: CDR1 SGHAT, CDR2 FQDESV (reference sequence). Trimming removed 5 bases at V and 5 bases at J, with 19 bases between. This CDR3 has 15 amino acids. Roughly 10^5 TCR templates were assayed per sample. This table comes from immunoSEQ multiplex PCR, and its TCRdb copy is limited to in-frame clones, with some not included. The sample lists 100,000 to 120,000 clones; about 92% were seen once. Remarks on this clone: Its target is not known.

The receptor comes from a human donor in good health. Material: CD4+ T cells sorted from blood. The chain carries TRBV11-1 and TRBJ2-7, with D uncertain. DNA for the CDR3: TGTGCCAGCAGCCCCAGTCGAGTAGCTGACCACGAGCAGTACTTC. Translated: CASSPSRVADHEQYF.